This T cell receptor (beta chain) was retrieved from a study of cytomegalovirus exposure and HLA in healthy donors. The PCR ran on 60 Vbeta and 13 Jbeta primers. Original analysis: Later, an analysis found approximately 80 million unique TCR beta chains, and around 10 million of these were shared. Profiled with immunoSEQ multiplex PCR; TCRdb holds only in-frame clones, not every one. V and J calls plus clone size are reproduced from that table; the DNA served to infer D and trimming. This sample carries fewer than 200,000 clones, roughly three quarters of them seen once, and the ten largest clones take about 7.9%. Note on this clone: Its matching antigen is unknown.

Notes on the study in general: Despite most TCR sequences being rare, some public TCRs occurred in many donors. In a later analysis, donors in an Asian-associated ancestry cluster reportedly had fewer N-insertions in productive TCRs than the cohort mean.

Germline V CDR1 and CDR2: SGHVS, FQNEAQ. This CDR3 contains 13 residues. V was trimmed by 1 base and J by 2 bases, leaving 5 bases between them. The rearrangement links TRBV7-8 to TRBJ2-5, with a weak D call TRBD1 (5 bases). The clonotype comes from a male donor in good health and CMV-seropositive. The sequencing input was PBMCs. As DNA, the CDR3 is TGTGCCAGCAGCTTAGGACAGCAAGAGACCCAGTACTTC. Translated, it gives CASSLGQQETQYF.